Described below is a single TCR beta chain sequence and its context. Antigen specificity is unknown. The sample originates from a study of T cell responses to AZD1222 COVID-19 vaccine. Notes on the study in general: Repertoire collection took place solely once the T cell response had peaked. Spike was spanned by vaccine-associated CD4 TCRs, which were dominant at 160-218 and 743-854. Epitopes outside B.1.351 and B.1.1.7 mutated regions reportedly drew nearly half of spike TCRs.

The method was immunoSEQ multiplex PCR; TCRdb's version includes in-frame clones alone and lacks a portion of them. The sample contains 120,000 or so clones, 80% to 90% of which appear only once. Germline V gene lookup returns CDR1 LGHDT and CDR2 YNNKEL (reference sequence). The length of the CDR3 is 13 residues. Trimming took off 0 bases at V and 3 bases at J, with 4 bases between the two ends. The sequencing here drew on peripheral blood, taken on day 0 of MenACWY control vaccination. The sequence came from an adult in good health. J is TRBJ2-3 and V is TRBV3-1 (or the pseudogene TRBV3-2); no definite D call. The CDR3: CASSQDLTDTQYF. The CDR3 DNA reads TGTGCCAGCAGCCAAGATTTAACAGATACGCAGTATTTT.